This T cell receptor beta chain was captured in a study of OX40 agonist ivuxolimab in advanced cancers. Study-wide context: The costimulatory receptor OX40 (CD134) was targeted by ivuxolimab, a fully human IgG2 agonistic monoclonal antibody. Intravenous ivuxolimab was administered to patients every 2 weeks at six dose levels: 0.01, 0.1, 0.3, 1.5, 3 and 10 mg/kg. Of the roughly 51 dose-escalation patients, hepatocellular carcinoma was present in about 20, melanoma in around 15, renal cell carcinoma in 9 and head and neck cancer in 9. In the dose-escalation cohort, 70% to 85% of patients were male, and the mean age was roughly 56 years with a range of roughly 23 to 90. Prior anti-PD-1, anti-PD-L1 or anti-CTLA-4 therapy was permitted, and checkpoint inhibitors had been received by more than 35% of dose-escalation patients. Partial responses occurred in three dose-escalation patients, of whom one had hepatocellular carcinoma and two had cutaneous melanoma. The point of sequencing TCRbeta in the periphery was to test whether ivuxolimab changed TCR sequence diversity and drove clonal T-cell expansion. The paper reports the monotherapy dose-escalation portion (N of about 47 patients) of the phase I ivuxolimab trial.

The trial excluded patients who had a history of autoimmune disease or were on systemic immunosuppression. Peripheral blood for TCR sequencing was collected from all dose cohorts at baseline, on cycle 4 day 1, and on cycle 7 day 1. Samples came from an open-label, multicenter, first-in-human phase I dose-escalation trial of ivuxolimab. The trial enrolled adults with locally advanced or metastatic head and neck squamous cell, hepatocellular, melanoma or renal cell carcinoma. Before TCR sequencing, CD4+ T cells and CD8+ T cells from peripheral blood were sorted into separate populations. For sequencing of the TCRbeta CDR3 region, genomic DNA was extracted from the sorted cells. The immunoSEQ Assay was used to sequence the TCRbeta CDR3 regions. What TCRdb holds here is the immuneACCESS table cut down to in-frame rearrangements. Part of the clones is not present; checked against another copy, under half of the missing clones reflect an unresolved V gene, and the others are unexplained. The sample table lists 50,000 to 70,000 clones, roughly nine tenths of them with a count of one. Jointly, the top ten make up 3.8% of the sample.

Points the paper makes about the study in general: Low levels of normalized T-cell clonal expansion were also seen in some patients who did not respond. Antigen specificity was not determined for the clonally expanded peripheral T cells. Clonal expansion of both CD4+ and CD8+ blood T cells was observed from baseline to week 6 at doses 0.1 to 3.0 mg/kg. In the 0.1-3.0 mg/kg groups, partial responders had among the lowest normalized peripheral clonal expansion, particularly in CD8+ T cells. After ivuxolimab, CD8+ T cells had more expanded clones than CD4+ T cells on average.

Comments on this clone: Its target antigen remains unknown. Base qualities are not recorded, but no much larger clone differs from it by a single base.

Taken from cysteine to phenylalanine, the CDR3 has 18 residues. CDR3 DNA only is kept here, 54 bases in frame from base 1. CDR1 SGHNT and CDR2 YYREEE are derived from the germline V gene (reference sequence). V sheds 0 bases and J sheds 3 bases, leaving 22 bases between their ends. This TCR came from an adult with an advanced solid tumor such as melanoma, head and neck, liver or kidney cancer. This sample comprised CD4+ or CD8+ T cells sorted from blood, obtained in a trial of the OX40 agonist ivuxolimab. The rearranged segments are TRBV5-4 and TRBJ2-7; there is no confident call for the D gene. Read as DNA, the sequence is TGTGCCAGCAGCTTGGGAAATGAAGGTGGAGCCCCACTCTACGAGCAGTACTTC. It encodes CASSLGNEGGAPLYEQYF.